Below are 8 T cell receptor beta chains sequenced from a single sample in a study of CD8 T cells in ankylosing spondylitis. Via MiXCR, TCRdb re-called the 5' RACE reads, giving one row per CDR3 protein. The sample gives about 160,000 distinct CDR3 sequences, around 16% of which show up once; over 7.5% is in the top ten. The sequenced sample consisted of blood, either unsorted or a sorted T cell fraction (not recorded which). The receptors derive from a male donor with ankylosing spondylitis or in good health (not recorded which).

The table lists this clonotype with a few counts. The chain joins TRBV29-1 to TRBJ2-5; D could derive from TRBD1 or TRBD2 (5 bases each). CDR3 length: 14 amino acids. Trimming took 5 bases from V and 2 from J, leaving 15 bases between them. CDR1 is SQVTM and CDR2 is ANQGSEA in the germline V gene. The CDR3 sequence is CSVLTRDGQETQYF. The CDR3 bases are TGCAGCGTTCTAACCCGGGACGGACAAGAGACCCAGTACTTC.

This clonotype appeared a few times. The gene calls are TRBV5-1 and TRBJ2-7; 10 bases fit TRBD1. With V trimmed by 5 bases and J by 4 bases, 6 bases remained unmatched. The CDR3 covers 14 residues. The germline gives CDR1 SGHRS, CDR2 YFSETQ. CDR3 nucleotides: TGCGCCAGCAGTACCGGGACAGGGGATTACGAGCAGTACTTC. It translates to CASSTGTGDYEQYF.

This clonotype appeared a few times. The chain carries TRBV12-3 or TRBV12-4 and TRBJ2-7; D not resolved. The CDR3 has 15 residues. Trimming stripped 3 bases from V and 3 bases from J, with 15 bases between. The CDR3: CASSFRRGLGYEQYF. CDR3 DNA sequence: TGTGCCAGCAGTTTCCGGCGTGGGCTTGGCTACGAGCAGTACTTC.

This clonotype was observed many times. For the CDR3, the DNA is TGTGCCAGCAGTTTAAACGGTGAGCAGTTCTTC. Protein product: CASSLNGEQFF. V and J are TRBV12-3 or TRBV12-4 and TRBJ2-1; no clear D gene. V dropped 2 bases and J dropped 9 bases, with 5 bases sitting between them. The CDR3 covers 11 residues.

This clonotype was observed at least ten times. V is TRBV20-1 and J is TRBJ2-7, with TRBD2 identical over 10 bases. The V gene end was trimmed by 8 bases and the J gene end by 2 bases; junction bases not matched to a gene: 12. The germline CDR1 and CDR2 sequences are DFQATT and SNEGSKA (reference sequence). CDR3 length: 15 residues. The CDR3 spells CSPRGGGLAAYEQYF. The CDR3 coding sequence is TGCAGTCCGAGAGGGGGAGGACTAGCGGCCTACGAGCAGTACTTC.

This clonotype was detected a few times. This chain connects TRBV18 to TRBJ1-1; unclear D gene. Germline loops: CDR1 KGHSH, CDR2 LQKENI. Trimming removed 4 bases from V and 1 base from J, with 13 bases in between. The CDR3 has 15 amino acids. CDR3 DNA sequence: TGTGCCAGCTCACTCTTCGCCGATGGGAACACTGAAGCTTTCTTT. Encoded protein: CASSLFADGNTEAFF. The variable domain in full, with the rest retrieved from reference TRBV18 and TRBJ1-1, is NAGVMQNPRHLVRRRGQEARLRCSPMKGHSHVYWYRQLPEEGLKFMVYLQKENIIDESGMPKERFSAEFPKEGPSILRIQQVVRGDSAAYFCASSLFADGNTEAFFGQGTRLTVV.

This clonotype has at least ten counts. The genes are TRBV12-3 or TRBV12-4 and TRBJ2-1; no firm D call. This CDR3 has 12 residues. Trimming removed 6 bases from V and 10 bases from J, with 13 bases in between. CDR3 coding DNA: TGTGCCAGCAGGGCCTCTTTAGGGGAGCAGTTCTTC. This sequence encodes CASRASLGEQFF.

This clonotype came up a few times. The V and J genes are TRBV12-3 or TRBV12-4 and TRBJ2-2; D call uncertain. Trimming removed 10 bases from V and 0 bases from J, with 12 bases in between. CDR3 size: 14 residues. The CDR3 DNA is TGTGCCACCCGGCGGTTCGCGAACACCGGGGAGCTGTTTTTT. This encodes CATRRFANTGELFF.